The next 8 T cell receptor beta chains were all read from a single sample in a study of human T cells and chemical hapten exposure. TCRdb redid the calling of the RACE reads with MiXCR, one entry per CDR3 protein. This table has fewer than 140,000 distinct CDR3 sequences, roughly an eighth appearing once. Documented time point: pre-sensitization, week 0. Treatment indicated: therapeutic diphenylcyclopropenone sensitization with weekly scalp DPC. The starting material was whole blood, obtained in connection with sensitization to the hapten diphenylcyclopropenone (DPC). The source of these receptors is a woman aged 45-59 years with alopecia areata. Some clones in this sample may be carry-over from other donors' samples.

This clonotype was recorded at least ten times. The chain couples TRBV2 to TRBJ2-7; D possibly matches TRBD1 or TRBD2 (6 bases each). Germline CDR1 SNHLY, CDR2 FYNNEI. The CDR3 has 14 amino acids. Trimming took off 8 bases at V and 2 bases at J, with 16 bases between the two ends. In DNA form, the CDR3 reads TGTGCCAGCGCGGGGACACCGGGGGCCTACGAGCAGTACTTC. Protein product: CASAGTPGAYEQYF. Supplemented by reference TRBV2 and TRBJ2-7, the full variable domain reads EPEVTQTPSHQVTQMGQEVILRCVPISNHLYFYWYRQILGQKVEFLVSFYNNEISEKSEIFDDQFSVERPDGSNFTLKIRSTKLEDSAMYFCASAGTPGAYEQYFGPGTRLTVT.

This clonotype was counted ten times or more. J is TRBJ2-7 and V is TRBV10-3; D is possibly TRBD1 (5 bases). CDR1 and CDR2 from the germline V gene are ENHRY and SYGVKD. Trimming removed 6 bases from V and 7 bases from J, with 10 bases in between. The CDR3 is 11 amino acids. The CDR3 here is CAIRGADEQYF. The CDR3 region has the DNA TGTGCCATCAGAGGGGCGGATGAGCAGTACTTC.

This chain connects TRBV10-3 to TRBJ2-5, with D perhaps TRBD2 (6 bases). The CDR3 length is 16 residues. V was pared by 5 bases and J by 4 bases, with 20 bases between. Germline V gives CDR1 ENHRY, CDR2 SYGVKD. The CDR3 spells CAISYRDSRSGETQYF. DNA of the CDR3: TGTGCCATCAGTTACCGGGACTCAAGGTCGGGAGAGACCCAGTACTTC.

This rearrangement joins TRBV29-1 to TRBJ2-1; D gene ambiguous. CDR3 length equals 11 residues. V was trimmed by 7 bases and J by 8 bases, leaving 12 bases between them. Germline CDR1 is SQVTM and CDR2 is ANQGSEA. CDR3 bases: TGCAGCGCCCTACCCCAGTATGAGCAGTTCTTC. Residues: CSALPQYEQFF.

The V and J genes are TRBV4-1 and TRBJ2-7; TRBD1 aligns across 9 bases. Germline CDR1 MGHRA, CDR2 YSYEKL. V lost 0 bases and J lost 3; bases outside the gene matches: 3. CDR3 length: 15 amino acids. CDR3 in amino acids: CASSQDGTGYYEQYF. CDR3 nucleotides: TGCGCCAGCAGCCAAGATGGGACAGGGTACTACGAGCAGTACTTC.

Many counts were recorded for this clonotype. This chain connects TRBV28 to TRBJ1-2, with D uncertain. The CDR3 has 10 amino acids. Germline lookup yields CDR1 MDHEN and CDR2 SYDVKM. The V and J ends lost 8 bases and 4 bases respectively, with 5 bases between them. The DNA for the CDR3 is TGTGCCAGCGGGCCCTATGGCTACACCTTC. Protein product: CASGPYGYTF.

This clonotype was counted only a few times. This chain connects TRBV7-9 to TRBJ1-5; D gene unclear. The germline gives CDR1 SEHNR, CDR2 FQNEAQ (reference sequence). The CDR3 is made up of 14 amino acids. V was pared by 3 bases and J by 3 bases, with 9 bases between. The CDR3 here is CASSLGHLNQPQHF. The CDR3 nucleotides are TGTGCCAGCAGCTTGGGCCACCTCAATCAGCCCCAGCATTTT.

This chain links TRBV4-1 with TRBJ2-5; D gene uncertain. CDR3 length: 15 amino acids. The germline V gene has CDR1 MGHRA and CDR2 YSYEKL. Trimming removed 4 bases at V and 0 bases at J, with 12 bases between. The CDR3 loop reads CASSPSVQYQETQYF. CDR3 nucleotide sequence: TGCGCCAGCAGCCCCTCTGTACAGTACCAAGAGACCCAGTACTTC.